Sequencing of this TCR beta chain was carried out in a study of T cell therapy after organ transplantation. Study-level information: Therapy products were autologous CMV-specific T cells, peptide-expanded for roughly two weeks. Study-wide points: Reconstitution after therapy seemingly combined transferred and product-undetected endogenous clonotypes. In nonresponders, large pretherapy expansions changed minimally after therapy.

V gave up 2 bases and J gave up 7 bases; unmatched junction bases: 5. The CDR3 has 15 amino acids. In germline, CDR1 is MNHEY, CDR2 SVGAGI. Assay: immunoSEQ multiplex PCR; the TCRdb copy retains only in-frame clones and omits some. Of some 48,000 clones listed, about 94% were seen once; the top ten hold around 3%. In the case of this clone: Its target is unknown.

The chain combines TRBV6-5 with TRBJ1-2; 12 nucleotides agree with TRBD1. The specimen was CD8+ T cells from blood, collected before autologous CMV-specific T cell therapy. The sequence was obtained from a human patient who had received a solid organ transplant and had CMV disease. CDR3 amino acids: CASSYGTGGVGGYTF. The DNA for the CDR3 is TGTGCCAGCAGTTACGGGACAGGGGGCGTGGGTGGCTACACCTTC.